One sample yielded the 27 T cell receptor beta chains listed below, sequenced in a study of regulatory T cells in long-lasting Graves disease. Documented time point: newly diagnosed GD, antithyroid drugs for less than 3 months. Making the TCR library involved RNA that had been extracted from PBMCs. Construction of TCR beta libraries relied on iRepertoire HTBI primers and on Arm-PCR targeting CDR3 regions. Each CDR3 protein is one row after TCRdb ran MiXCR on the multiplex PCR reads. The sample contains some 250,000 distinct CDR3 sequences, 20% to 25% of which appear only once. The sample in question was peripheral blood mononuclear cells (PBMCs), obtained at new diagnosis, from a patient treated with antithyroid drugs. These receptors all come from a female donor with Graves disease.

This clonotype was picked up a small number of times. The chain joins TRBV7-9 to TRBJ2-3; 11 nucleotides match TRBD2. CDR1 is SEHNR and CDR2 is FQNEAQ in the germline V gene (reference sequence). After removal of 5 bases from V and 0 bases from J, the junction contained 7 bases not matched to a gene. The length of the CDR3 is 17 residues. The CDR3 is CASSPYSGRVSTDTQYF. In DNA form, the CDR3 reads TGTGCCAGCAGCCCCTATAGCGGGAGGGTGAGCACAGATACGCAGTATTTT.

The CDR3 sequence is CASSISSWKKETQYF. The CDR3 region has the DNA TGTGCCAGTAGTATTAGTAGTTGGAAAAAAGAGACCCAGTACTTC. This chain joins TRBV19 and TRBJ2-5, with D unclear. Germline CDR1 LNHDA, CDR2 SQIVND (reference sequence). The V end was cut by 3 bases, the J end by 3 bases, with 14 bases between. The CDR3 runs 15 residues.

Concerning this clonotype: A much larger clone differs from this one at a single base, so this may be a read error. The genes are TRBV12-3 or TRBV12-4 and TRBJ1-4, with a weak D call TRBD1 (5 bases). V lost 8 bases, J lost 7 bases, and 14 bases lay in between. The CDR3 is 13 amino acids. The CDR3 here is CASGQDIGEKLFF. CDR3 coding DNA: TGTGCCAGCGGACAAGACATCGGTGAAAAACTGTTTTTT.

This clonotype has only a few counts. This chain connects TRBV3-1 to TRBJ2-5; 9 bases are a match to TRBD1. The germline CDR1 and CDR2 sequences are LGHDT and YNNKEL (reference sequence). The CDR3 extends over 16 amino acids. With 3 bases clipped from V and 5 bases from J, the junction kept 10 bases outside the gene matches. The CDR3, as DNA: TGTGCCAGCAGCCAGTCGGACAGGGGTAAGGTCGAGACCCAGTACTTC. It yields the protein CASSQSDRGKVETQYF.

This clonotype occurred a few times. This sequence joins TRBV18 and TRBJ1-4; D gene ambiguous. From germline, CDR1 is KGHSH and CDR2 LQKENI. CDR3 size: 16 residues. The ends were cut back, 2 bases at V and 0 bases at J, with 10 bases in the middle. CDR3 region: CASSPGRLATNEKLFF. The CDR3, as DNA: TGTGCCAGCTCACCAGGCAGACTTGCAACTAATGAAAAACTGTTTTTT.

This clonotype was seen at least ten times. The chain employs TRBV12-3 or TRBV12-4 and TRBJ2-7; D uncertain. CDR3 length equals 15 residues. The ends were cut back, 5 bases at V and 3 bases at J, with 17 bases in the middle. The CDR3 loop is CASSEVGRQYYEQYF. Written as DNA, the CDR3 is TGTGCCAGCAGTGAAGTGGGCAGGCAATACTACGAGCAGTACTTC.

This clonotype was picked up many times. The chain combines TRBV11-2 with TRBJ2-1; the D gene is possibly TRBD1 (6 bases). The CDR3 contains 15 residues. Trimming left V 5 bases short and J 0 bases short, with 11 bases between. Germline loops: CDR1 SGHAT, CDR2 FQNNGV. The CDR3 region is CASSHDRSSYNEQFF. In DNA, the CDR3 is TGTGCCAGCAGCCACGACAGGAGCTCCTACAATGAGCAGTTCTTC.

This clonotype was seen more than once but under ten times. The chain employs TRBV7-9 and TRBJ2-5; 8 bases are shared with TRBD1. Germline CDR1 is SEHNR and CDR2 is FQNEAQ (reference sequence). The CDR3 has 15 residues. V dropped 5 bases and J dropped 2; count of bases not matched to a gene: 7. Here the CDR3 DNA reads TGTGCCAGCAGCGTTGACAGGGGAGGACAAGAGACCCAGTACTTC. Translated: CASSVDRGGQETQYF.

In its sample, this clonotype was seen many times. The J gene is TRBJ2-2, the V gene TRBV5-1; TRBD2 matches 7 bases. The V gene end was trimmed by 3 bases and the J gene end by 6 bases; junction bases not matched to a gene: 8. CDR1 SGHRS and CDR2 YFSETQ come from the germline V gene. The CDR3 runs 15 residues. The CDR3 region is CASSSGGTEAGELFF. In nucleotides, the CDR3 is TGCGCCAGCAGCTCGGGGGGAACGGAGGCCGGGGAGCTGTTTTTT.

In its sample, this clonotype was seen many times. V is TRBV7-9 and J is TRBJ1-2; TRBD1 aligns across 8 bases. CDR1 and CDR2 (germline): SEHNR, FQNEAQ (reference sequence). The CDR3 contains 13 residues. J was trimmed by 5 bases and V by 5 bases; bases with no gene match: 4. Here the CDR3 DNA reads TGTGCCAGCAGCCTACAGGGGGAATATGGCTACACCTTC. Translating gives CASSLQGEYGYTF.

This clonotype was seen a few times. This rearrangement joins TRBV2 to TRBJ1-5, with D possibly TRBD1 on 6 matching bases. Germline lookup yields CDR1 SNHLY and CDR2 FYNNEI. CDR3 length: 15 amino acids. Trimming removed 3 bases at V and 1 base at J, with 10 bases between. The CDR3 nucleotides are TGTGCCAGCAGTGACAGGGGCCCGAGCAATCAGCCCCAGCATTTT. It is translated as CASSDRGPSNQPQHF.

The chain links TRBV11-2 to TRBJ1-2, with 7 positions matching TRBD1. Germline-derived CDR1 and CDR2 are SGHAT and FQNNGV. This CDR3 is 17 amino acids long. Losses at the gene ends were 5 bases for V and 3 bases for J; bases not matched to a gene: 15. CDR3: CASSETGARYIYYGYTF. CDR3 bases: TGTGCCAGCAGCGAAACAGGGGCCCGGTACATATACTATGGCTACACCTTC.

This clonotype was seen at least ten times. This chain connects TRBV6-5 to TRBJ2-7; D might be TRBD2 (5 bases). CDR1 is MNHEY and CDR2 is SVGAGI in the germline V gene. The ends were cut back, 1 base at V and 6 bases at J, with 13 bases in the middle. This CDR3 spans 14 amino acids. CDR3 loop: CASSYYVRVSEQYF. CDR3 DNA: TGTGCCAGCAGTTACTATGTGAGGGTCTCCGAGCAGTACTTC.

In this sample, this clonotype turned up once. The gene calls are TRBV19 and TRBJ1-2; a weak D match, TRBD1 (6 bases). Germline values: CDR1 LNHDA, CDR2 SQIVND (reference sequence). V dropped 4 bases and J dropped 4 bases, with 22 bases sitting between them. This CDR3 is built from 17 residues. CDR3 bases: TGTGCCAGTAGTACGCCCCTGGCAGGGGCGCGGGGCTATGGCTACACCTTC. This encodes CASSTPLAGARGYGYTF.

This chain uses TRBV25-1 with TRBJ1-4, with D possibly being TRBD1 (6 bases). Germline CDR1 reads MGHDK; CDR2 reads SYGVNS. The CDR3 runs 15 residues. V was shortened by 4 bases and J by 6 bases, with 15 bases between the two germline ends. CDR3 coding DNA: TGTGCCAGCAGTGTAGCAGCGAGGGGGGATGAAAAACTGTTTTTT. Residues: CASSVAARGDEKLFF.

This clonotype was seen at least ten times. The chain employs TRBV20-1 and TRBJ2-1; 10 nucleotides line up with TRBD2. Germline CDR1 is DFQATT and CDR2 is SNEGSKA (reference sequence). This CDR3 comprises 16 residues. J was trimmed by 0 bases and V by 4 bases; bases with no gene match: 6. CDR3 loop: CSAIFSGGRSYNEQFF. DNA of the CDR3: TGCAGTGCTATCTTTAGCGGGGGGCGCTCCTACAATGAGCAGTTCTTC.

This clonotype was counted ten times or more. This chain connects TRBV24-1 to TRBJ2-5; the D call may be TRBD1 or TRBD2 (5 bases each). CDR1 is KGHDR, CDR2 SFDVKD, per germline. V lost 2 bases and J 2 bases, leaving 14 bases between the germline ends. The CDR3 runs 16 residues. The DNA of the CDR3 is TGTGCCACCAGTGATTCAGGGAGCGAGCCTCAAGAGACCCAGTACTTC. Its translation: CATSDSGSEPQETQYF.

In this sample, this clonotype turned up a few times. The DNA of the CDR3 is TGTGCCAGCAGCCAAGGAAACAGGGGGCACGGCTACACCTTC. Its translation: CASSQGNRGHGYTF. The rearrangement joins TRBV4-2 to TRBJ1-2; 9 nucleotides agree with TRBD1. Germline trimming cut 1 base from V and 8 bases from J; bases unmatched to any gene: 5. The CDR3 has 14 residues. CDR1 is LGHNA, CDR2 YNFKEQ, per germline.

The sample holds many counts of this clonotype. This chain uses TRBV9 with TRBJ1-4, with D maybe TRBD1 (6 bases). CDR1 is SGDLS and CDR2 is YYNGEE in the germline V gene. V dropped 4 bases and J dropped 0 bases, with 10 bases sitting between them. The CDR3 length is 15 residues. The CDR3 DNA sequence: TGTGCCAGCAGCCCCGGACAGACAACTAATGAAAAACTGTTTTTT. Residues: CASSPGQTTNEKLFF.

This clonotype was seen ten or more times. The V and J genes are TRBV6-2 or TRBV6-3 and TRBJ2-1, with D tentatively TRBD1 or TRBD2 (5 bases each). This CDR3 region has 15 residues. Trimming removed 7 bases from V and 6 bases from J, with 19 bases in between. The germline V gene has CDR1 MNHEY and CDR2 SVGEGT. The CDR3 nucleotides are TGTGCCAGCACCTCGGGACCTAGGTACATCAATGAGCAGTTCTTC. It specifies CASTSGPRYINEQFF.

This clonotype was counted at least ten times. The J gene is TRBJ1-2, the V gene TRBV20-1; 8 bases are a match to TRBD1. This CDR3 has 13 amino acids. Germline CDR1 reads DFQATT; CDR2 reads SNEGSKA (reference sequence). V was clipped by 2 bases and J by 5 bases; unmatched bases: 4. The CDR3 coding sequence is TGCAGTGCTAGATACAGGGGGGATTATGGCTACACCTTC. Protein product: CSARYRGDYGYTF.

The gene calls are TRBV7-3 and TRBJ2-3, with D perhaps TRBD2 (5 bases). Germline V gene sequence: CDR1 SGHTA, CDR2 FQGTGA. The length of the CDR3 is 15 residues. Trimming took off 5 bases at V and 0 bases at J, with 12 bases between the two ends. CDR3 region: CASSPGRTSTDTQYF. The CDR3 bases are TGTGCCAGCAGCCCGGGCAGGACTAGCACAGATACGCAGTATTTT.

The chain couples TRBV3-2 to TRBJ1-1; TRBD1 is the table's D call, not checked against the DNA. TRBV3-2 is reported as a pseudogene. CDR3 size: 11 residues. The CDR3 coding sequence is TGTGCCAGCAGCCCTCAGGGTGAAGCTTTCTTT. This gives the protein CASSPQGEAFF.

This clonotype has a handful of counts. Since a much larger clone is just one base distant, this may be a read error. The gene calls are TRBV6-2 or TRBV6-3 and TRBJ2-5; TRBD1 agrees at 8 bases. Germline CDR1 and CDR2: MNHEY and SVGEGT. This CDR3 has 14 residues. The CDR3 loop reads CASSSDRVQGTQHF. CDR3 in DNA: TGTGCCAGCAGCTCGGACAGGGTTCAGGGGACCCAGCACTTC.

This clonotype was detected a few times. J is TRBJ1-2 and V is TRBV15; D gene uncertain. The germline V and J ends were trimmed by 4 bases and 8 bases, with 14 bases remaining between them. The germline V gene encodes CDR1 LNHNV and CDR2 YYDKDF (reference sequence). The CDR3 covers 13 residues. The DNA of the CDR3 is TGTGCCACCAGCACACCGGGAGGGAACGGCTACACCTTC. Protein product: CATSTPGGNGYTF.

The V call is TRBV7-2, the J call TRBJ2-3; unclear D gene. The germline V gene encodes CDR1 SGHTA and CDR2 FQGNSA. The CDR3 loop spans 15 amino acids. Trimming removed 5 bases from V and 0 bases from J, with 12 bases in between. This CDR3 reads CASSPDIGSTDTQYF. The CDR3 DNA is TGTGCCAGCAGCCCCGACATAGGAAGCACAGATACGCAGTATTTT. The full variable domain, rest sourced from reference TRBV7-2 and TRBJ2-3, is GAGVSQSPSNKVTEKGKDVELRCDPISGHTALYWYRQSLGQGLEFLIYFQGNSAPDKSGLPSDRFSAERTGGSVSTLTIQRTQQEDSAVYLCASSPDIGSTDTQYFGPGTRLTVL.

There are many counts of this clonotype. The rearrangement joins TRBV7-9 to TRBJ2-7; a possible D gene is TRBD1 (6 bases). Germline assignment: CDR1 SEHNR and CDR2 FQNEAQ (reference sequence). This CDR3 contains 13 residues. The ends were cut back, 6 bases at V and 3 bases at J, with 12 bases in the middle. DNA of the CDR3: TGTGCCAGCAGGCCGACAGGCTACTACGAGCAGTACTTC. This encodes CASRPTGYYEQYF.